This T cell receptor beta chain was captured in a study of T cells in Graves' hyperthyroidism and ophthalmopathy. PBMCs came from more than 9 ml fresh peripheral blood. The CDR3 extends over 15 amino acids. V gave up 2 bases and J gave up 1 base, with 12 bases separating them. Germline values: CDR1 SGHVS, CDR2 FQNEAQ. The source material, RNA transcripts, was used to amplify TCR beta CDR3 regions. Primed by the HTBI set, a first-round RT-PCR was run on the TCR CDR3. TCRdb redid the calling of the multiplex PCR reads with MiXCR, one entry per CDR3 protein. The sample lists 750,000 to 900,000 distinct CDR3 sequences, around 38% occurring once.

Material for sequencing was blood. The TCR sequence derives from a man in his late teens or twenties with Graves' hyperthyroidism. This chain joins TRBV7-8 and TRBJ2-7; D uncertain. CDR3 nucleotides: TGTGCCAGCAGCTTAAAAGGGCCCCTATCCTACGAGCAGTACTTC. Its protein product is CASSLKGPLSYEQYF.